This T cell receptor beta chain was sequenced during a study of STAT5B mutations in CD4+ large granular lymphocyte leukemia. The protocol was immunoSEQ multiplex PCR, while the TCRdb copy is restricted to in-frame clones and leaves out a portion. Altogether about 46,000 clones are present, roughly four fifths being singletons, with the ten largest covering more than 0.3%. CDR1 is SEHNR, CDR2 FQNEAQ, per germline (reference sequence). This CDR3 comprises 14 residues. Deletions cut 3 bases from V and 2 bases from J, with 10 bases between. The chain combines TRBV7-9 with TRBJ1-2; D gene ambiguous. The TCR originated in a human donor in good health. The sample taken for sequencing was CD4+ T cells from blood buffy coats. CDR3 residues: CASSFGRTNYGYTF. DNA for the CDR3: TGTGCCAGCAGCTTCGGTAGGACCAACTATGGCTACACCTTC.